The present T cell receptor beta chain was sequenced within a study of blood T cell repertoires in COVID-19. Study summary: Samples of COVID-19 (acute and convalescent) were obtained from the United States, Italy and Spain. The analysed material was cDNA or gDNA that came from T cells, B-cell-depleted T cells, or PBMCs.

From germline, CDR1 is LNHDA and CDR2 SQIVND (reference sequence). The CDR3 spans 15 residues. The trim removed 5 bases at V and 8 bases at J, leaving 9 bases unmatched. Only a few counts were recorded for this clone. In the source study's methods: For nucleated cells, counts were estimated from reference gene primer amplification. Libraries were prepared by immunoSEQ multiplex PCR; TCRdb keeps only in-frame clonotypes and omits some of them. V and J calls and clone size are those listed in that table; D and trimming were worked out from the DNA. The sample holds approximately 91,000 clones, 70% to 85% seen once.

Specimen: peripheral blood. The chain employs TRBV19 and TRBJ1-6, with 7 bases matching TRBD1. The receptor was derived from a man between 65 and 79 years old with acute or convalescent COVID-19. CDR3 sequence (DNA): TGTGCCAGTAGTCCAGCCGGGACAGTCGATTCACCCCTCCACTTT. It specifies CASSPAGTVDSPLHF.